This T cell receptor beta chain was identified in a study of regulatory T cells in long-lasting Graves disease. The study, taken as a whole, reports: TCR diversity was lower in persistent than newly diagnosed Graves' disease. Under persistent disease, TRBV28, TRBJ1-2 and TRBJ2-5 were used preferentially.

On this clonotype: Its antigen is as yet unknown.

Time point in this sample: persistent/refractory GD, antithyroid drugs over 5 years with positive TRAb. Researchers made the TCR library from RNA that was extracted from PBMCs. Those enrolled as patients came out of an endocrinology department in Xi'an, China. TCR beta libraries were built with iRepertoire HTBI primers and Arm-PCR of CDR3 regions. Each CDR3 protein is one row after TCRdb ran MiXCR on the multiplex PCR reads. The sample contains roughly 400,000 distinct CDR3 sequences, around 20% of which appear only once. CDR3 size: 14 residues. V gave up 5 bases and J gave up 0 bases, with 10 bases separating them. Germline V CDR1 and CDR2: GTSNPN, SVGIG (reference sequence).

This sample comprised peripheral blood mononuclear cells (PBMCs), obtained when the disease was refractory, from a patient treated with antithyroid drugs. The clonotype comes from a female donor with Graves disease. The chain is built from TRBV30 and TRBJ1-4; a weak D match, TRBD1 (6 bases). The DNA of the CDR3 is TGTGCCTGGGATCCAGGGGCAACTAATGAAAAACTGTTTTTT. This gives the protein CAWDPGATNEKLFF.